Included here is one T cell receptor (beta chain) sequence, with context. Its antigen is unidentified. Use of 60 Vbeta and 13 Jbeta primers characterized the PCR. Profiled with immunoSEQ multiplex PCR; TCRdb holds only in-frame clones, not every one. The table lists 250,000 to 350,000 clones, more than 80% of them singletons, with less than 4.5% in the top ten. The sample originates from a study of cytomegalovirus exposure and HLA in healthy donors. Findings and limits, study-wide: With later analysis, a missense DCLRE1C variant became linked to TCR beta V- and J-gene trimming. According to a later analysis, most TCR beta chains associated with CMV appeared HLA-restricted. The study listed 164 cytomegalovirus-associated TCR beta chains.

Germline CDR1 and CDR2: SGHRS and YFSETQ. The CDR3 is 14 residues long. V was pared by 1 base and J by 3 bases, with 11 bases between. The V call is TRBV5-1, the J call TRBJ2-7; maybe TRBD1 (6 bases). The sequenced sample was PBMCs. The clonotype was recovered from a man aged 40-49 years in good health and CMV-seropositive. The CDR3 bases are TGCGCCAGCAGCTTGCCCGAGGACAGCTACGAGCAGTACTTC. It yields the protein CASSLPEDSYEQYF.